This T cell receptor beta chain was sequenced in a study of T-cell memory formation after mild COVID-19. Study findings and constraints: Detection of some responders pre-infection suggested pre-existing cross-reactive memory T cells participated. In second-wave clones peaking day 37, SARS-CoV-2 specificity remained unconfirmed.

The CDR3 is made up of 14 amino acids. CDR1 and CDR2 from the germline V gene are SGHRS and YFSETQ. J gave up 6 bases and V 4 bases, and 3 bases lay outside the gene matches. 5'RACE with constant-segment primers built TCRalpha and TCRbeta cDNA libraries with UMIs. TCRdb itself ran the 5' RACE reads through MiXCR, one entry per CDR3 protein. The sample lists hundreds of thousands of distinct CDR3 sequences, under 20% occurring once. This clonotype was seen more than once but under ten times. The antigen is not known. V and J are TRBV5-1 and TRBJ2-7, with 14 bases aligning to TRBD2. The clonotype originates from a man aged 18 to 29 who had mild COVID-19 (a few samples of this study predate the infection). Cell type and time point are not known. Sample: PBMCs or a T cell subset sorted from them (not recorded which). CDR3: CASSLGTSGGEQYF. The CDR3 DNA reads TGCGCCAGCAGCCTCGGGACTAGCGGGGGCGAGCAGTACTTC.